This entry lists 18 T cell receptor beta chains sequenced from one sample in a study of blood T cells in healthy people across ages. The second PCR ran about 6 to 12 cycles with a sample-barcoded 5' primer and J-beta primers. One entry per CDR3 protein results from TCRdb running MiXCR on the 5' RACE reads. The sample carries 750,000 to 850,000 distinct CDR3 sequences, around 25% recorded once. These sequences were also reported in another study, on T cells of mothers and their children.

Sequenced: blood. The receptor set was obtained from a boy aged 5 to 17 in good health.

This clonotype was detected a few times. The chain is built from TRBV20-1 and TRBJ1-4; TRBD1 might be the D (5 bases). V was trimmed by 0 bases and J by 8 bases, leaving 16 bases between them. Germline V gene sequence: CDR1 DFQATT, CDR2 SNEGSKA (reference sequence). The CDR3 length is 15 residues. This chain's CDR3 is CSARDGAGVGEKLFF. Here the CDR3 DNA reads TGCAGTGCTAGAGATGGGGCGGGGGTCGGGGAAAAACTGTTTTTT.

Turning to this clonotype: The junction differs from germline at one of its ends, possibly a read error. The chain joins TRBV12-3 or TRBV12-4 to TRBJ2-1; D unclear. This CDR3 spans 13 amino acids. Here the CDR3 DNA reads TGTGCCAGCAGTTTATCTCTGATTGGCAGTCACGCCTTC. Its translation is CASSLSLIGSHAF.

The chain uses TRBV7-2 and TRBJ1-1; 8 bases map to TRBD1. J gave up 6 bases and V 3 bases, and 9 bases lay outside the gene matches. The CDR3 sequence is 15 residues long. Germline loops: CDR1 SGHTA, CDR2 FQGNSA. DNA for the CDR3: TGTGCCAGCAGCTTTGAAGCAGGGGGCTTTGCTGAAGCTTTCTTT. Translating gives CASSFEAGGFAEAFF.

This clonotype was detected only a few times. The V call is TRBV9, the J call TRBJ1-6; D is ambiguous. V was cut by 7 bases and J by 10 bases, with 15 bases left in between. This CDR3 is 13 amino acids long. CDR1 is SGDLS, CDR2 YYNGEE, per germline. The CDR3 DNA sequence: TGTGCCAGCTCGCGGGTCTGGGGATCACCCCTCCACTTT. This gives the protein CASSRVWGSPLHF.

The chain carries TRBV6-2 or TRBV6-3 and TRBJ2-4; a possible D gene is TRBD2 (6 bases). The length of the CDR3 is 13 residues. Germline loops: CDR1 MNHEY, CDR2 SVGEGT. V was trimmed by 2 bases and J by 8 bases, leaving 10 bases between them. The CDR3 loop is CASSYAGSDIQYF. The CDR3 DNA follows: TGTGCCAGCAGTTACGCGGGATCGGACATTCAGTACTTC.

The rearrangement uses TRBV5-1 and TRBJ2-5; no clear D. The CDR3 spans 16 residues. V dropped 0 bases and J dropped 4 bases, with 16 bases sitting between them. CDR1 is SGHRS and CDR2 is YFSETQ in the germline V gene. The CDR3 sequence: CASSLEGSRQGETQYF. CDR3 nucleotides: TGCGCCAGCAGCTTGGAGGGCTCGCGCCAAGGAGAGACCCAGTACTTC. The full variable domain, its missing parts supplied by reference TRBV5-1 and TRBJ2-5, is KAGVTQTPRYLIKTRGQQVTLSCSPISGHRSVSWYQQTPGQGLQFLFEYFSETQRNKGNFPGRFSGRQFSNSRSEMNVSTLELGDSALYLCASSLEGSRQGETQYFGPGTRLLVL.

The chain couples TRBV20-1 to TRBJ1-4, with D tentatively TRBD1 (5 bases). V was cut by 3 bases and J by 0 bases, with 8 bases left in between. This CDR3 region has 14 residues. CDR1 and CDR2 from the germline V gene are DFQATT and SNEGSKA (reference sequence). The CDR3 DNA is TGCAGTGCTAGCTGGGACTCAACTAATGAAAAACTGTTTTTT. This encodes CSASWDSTNEKLFF.

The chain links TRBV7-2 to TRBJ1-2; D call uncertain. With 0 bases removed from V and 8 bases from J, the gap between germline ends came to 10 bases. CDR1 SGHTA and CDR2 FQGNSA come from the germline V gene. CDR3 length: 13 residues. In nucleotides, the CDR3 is TGTGCCAGCAGCTTAGCTTCTTCATACGGCTACACCTTC. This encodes CASSLASSYGYTF.

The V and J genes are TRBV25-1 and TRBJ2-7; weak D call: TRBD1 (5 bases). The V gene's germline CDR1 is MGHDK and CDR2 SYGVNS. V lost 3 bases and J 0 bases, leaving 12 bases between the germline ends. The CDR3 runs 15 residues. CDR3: CASSDLDSSSYEQYF. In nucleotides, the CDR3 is TGTGCCAGCAGTGATCTCGACAGCTCCTCCTACGAGCAGTACTTC.

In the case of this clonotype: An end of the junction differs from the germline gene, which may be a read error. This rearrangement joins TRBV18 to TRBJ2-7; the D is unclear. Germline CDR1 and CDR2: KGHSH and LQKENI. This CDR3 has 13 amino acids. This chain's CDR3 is CTSSDGSSYEQYF. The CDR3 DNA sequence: TGTACCAGCTCAGACGGCAGCTCCTACGAGCAGTACTTC. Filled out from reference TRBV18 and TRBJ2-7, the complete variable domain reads NAGVMQNPRHLVRRRGQEARLRCSPMKGHSHVYWYRQLPEEGLKFMVYLQKENIIDESGMPKERFSAEFPKEGPSILRIQQVVRGDSAAYFCTSSDGSSYEQYFGPGTRLTVT.

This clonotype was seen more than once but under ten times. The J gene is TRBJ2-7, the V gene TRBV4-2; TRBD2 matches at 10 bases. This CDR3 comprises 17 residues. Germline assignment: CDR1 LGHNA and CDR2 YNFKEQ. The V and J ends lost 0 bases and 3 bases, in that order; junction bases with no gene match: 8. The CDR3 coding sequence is TGTGCCAGCAGCCAAGACGCGGGGCTAGCGGGAGACTACGAGCAGTACTTC. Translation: CASSQDAGLAGDYEQYF.

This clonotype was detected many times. CDR3 amino acids: CASSSGYGYEQYF. The CDR3 DNA follows: TGTGCCAGCAGTTCGGGTTACGGCTACGAGCAGTACTTC. This sequence joins TRBV27 and TRBJ2-7; no firm D call. The V end lost 4 bases, the J end lost 3 bases, and 10 bases lay between the germline ends. CDR1 MNHEY and CDR2 SMNVEV come from the germline V gene (reference sequence). The CDR3 runs 13 residues.

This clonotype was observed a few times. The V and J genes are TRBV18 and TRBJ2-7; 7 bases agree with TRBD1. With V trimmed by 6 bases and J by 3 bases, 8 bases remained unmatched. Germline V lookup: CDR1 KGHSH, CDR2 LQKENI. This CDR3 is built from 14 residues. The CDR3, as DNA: TGTGCCAGCTCGCCGCGACAGGGAATCTACGAGCAGTACTTC. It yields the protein CASSPRQGIYEQYF.

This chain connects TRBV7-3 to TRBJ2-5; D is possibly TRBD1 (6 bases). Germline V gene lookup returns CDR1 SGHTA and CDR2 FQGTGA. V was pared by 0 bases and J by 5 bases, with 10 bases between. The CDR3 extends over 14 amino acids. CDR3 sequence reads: CASSLTLQGETQYF. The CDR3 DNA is TGTGCCAGCAGCTTAACGTTACAGGGCGAGACCCAGTACTTC. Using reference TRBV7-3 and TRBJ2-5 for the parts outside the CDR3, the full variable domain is GAGVSQTPSNKVTEKGKYVELRCDPISGHTALYWYRQSLGQGPEFLIYFQGTGAADDSGLPNDRFFAVRPEGSVSTLKIQRTERGDSAVYLCASSLTLQGETQYFGPGTRLLVL.

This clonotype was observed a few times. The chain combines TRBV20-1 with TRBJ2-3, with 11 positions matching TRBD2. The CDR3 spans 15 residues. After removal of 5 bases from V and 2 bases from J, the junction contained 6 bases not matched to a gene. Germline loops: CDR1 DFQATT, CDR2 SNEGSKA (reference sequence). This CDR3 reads CSAPRLAGTTDTQYF. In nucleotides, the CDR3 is TGCAGTGCTCCCCGACTAGCGGGGACCACAGATACGCAGTATTTT.

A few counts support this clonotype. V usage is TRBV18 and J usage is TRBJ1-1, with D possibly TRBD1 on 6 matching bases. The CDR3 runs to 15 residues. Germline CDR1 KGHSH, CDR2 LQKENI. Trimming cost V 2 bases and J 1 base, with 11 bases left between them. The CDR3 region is CASSPSDSKNTEAFF. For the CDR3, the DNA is TGTGCCAGCTCACCATCGGACAGTAAGAACACTGAAGCTTTCTTT. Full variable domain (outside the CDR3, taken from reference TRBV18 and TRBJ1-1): NAGVMQNPRHLVRRRGQEARLRCSPMKGHSHVYWYRQLPEEGLKFMVYLQKENIIDESGMPKERFSAEFPKEGPSILRIQQVVRGDSAAYFCASSPSDSKNTEAFFGQGTRLTVV.

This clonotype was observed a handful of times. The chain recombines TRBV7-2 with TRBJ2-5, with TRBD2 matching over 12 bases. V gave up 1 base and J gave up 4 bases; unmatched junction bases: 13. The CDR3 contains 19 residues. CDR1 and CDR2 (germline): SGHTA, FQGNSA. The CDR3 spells CASSLVPPSSGGAGETQYF. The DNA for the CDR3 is TGTGCCAGCAGCTTAGTCCCCCCGTCTAGCGGGGGGGCGGGAGAGACCCAGTACTTC.

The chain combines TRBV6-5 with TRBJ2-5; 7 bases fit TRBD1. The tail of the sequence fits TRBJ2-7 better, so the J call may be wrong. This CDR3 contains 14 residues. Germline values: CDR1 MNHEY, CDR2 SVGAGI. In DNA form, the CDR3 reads TGTGCCAGCAGTTACAGGGGGCGAGTCTACGAGCAGTACTTC. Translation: CASSYRGRVYEQYF.